Below, 6 T cell receptor beta chains from the same sample are listed, as sequenced in a study of blood T cell repertoires in COVID-19. Some clones are missing from TCRdb's copy, which holds only in-frame ones; the method was immunoSEQ multiplex PCR. The sample has 70,000 to 85,000 clones; more than 70% are singletons. Sequenced sample: peripheral blood. The receptors stem from a man between 70 and 80 years old with active or convalescent COVID-19.

V gene TRBV5-5 combines with J gene TRBJ1-6; weak D call: TRBD1 (6 bases). The V end was cut by 3 bases, the J end by 7 bases, with 14 bases between. The germline V gene encodes CDR1 SGHKS and CDR2 YYEKEE (reference sequence). The CDR3 is made up of 15 amino acids. CDR3 DNA: TGTGCCAGCAGCTCCGCCCAAAGGGGGAATTCACCCCTCCACTTT. Its translation: CASSSAQRGNSPLHF.

This chain uses TRBV9 with TRBJ1-1; tentatively, D is TRBD1 (5 bases). Germline V gives CDR1 SGDLS, CDR2 YYNGEE. Trimming removed 0 bases at V and 8 bases at J, with 11 bases between. The CDR3 consists of 13 residues. CDR3 nucleotides: TGTGCCAGCAGCGTAGAGGGGCGGACCGAAGCTTTCTTT. It is translated as CASSVEGRTEAFF.

In its sample, this clone was seen a few times. The rearrangement joins TRBV29-1 to TRBJ1-2, with TRBD1 matching 11 bases. The germline CDR1 and CDR2 sequences are SQVTM and ANQGSEA. CDR3 length: 12 amino acids. J lost 7 bases, V lost 7 bases, and 5 bases had no gene match. The chain's CDR3 is CSGGQGAVGYTF. The DNA of the CDR3 is TGCAGCGGCGGACAGGGGGCGGTTGGCTACACCTTC.

The genes are TRBV5-1 and TRBJ2-3; 15 bases map to TRBD2. The CDR3 has 18 residues. Germline V lookup: CDR1 SGHRS, CDR2 YFSETQ. V shed 3 bases, J shed 2 bases, and the junction held 7 bases outside the gene matches. The CDR3 coding sequence is TGCGCCAGCAGCTCGGGACTAGCGGGAGGCTTCTCCACAGATACGCAGTATTTT. It translates to CASSSGLAGGFSTDTQYF.

This chain connects TRBV4-1 to TRBJ1-1; D gene uncertain. Per the germline V gene, CDR1 is MGHRA and CDR2 is YSYEKL. The germline V and J ends were trimmed by 0 bases and 6 bases, with 11 bases remaining between them. The CDR3 totals 14 residues. CDR3 nucleotide sequence: TGCGCCAGCAGCCAAGAACTGGGTAGCGCTGAAGCTTTCTTT. It translates to CASSQELGSAEAFF.

The chain uses TRBV7-9 and TRBJ2-5; 7 bases line up with TRBD1. Trimming took 2 bases from V and 5 from J; bases not matched to a gene: 5. Per the germline V gene, CDR1 is SEHNR and CDR2 is FQNEAQ (reference sequence). This CDR3 region has 14 residues. Here the CDR3 reads CASSLSQGQETQYF. The CDR3 nucleotides are TGTGCCAGCAGCTTATCACAGGGGCAGGAGACCCAGTACTTC.